What follows describes a single T cell receptor (beta chain). This entry comes from a study of OX40 agonist ivuxolimab in advanced cancers. Germline-derived CDR1 and CDR2 are SGDLS and YYNGEE. Between the trimmed V and J ends, which lost 0 bases and 2 bases, there was a span of 12 bases. This CDR3 region has 15 residues. The data were produced by immunoSEQ multiplex PCR, yet TCRdb's version contains in-frame clones alone and is incomplete. The sample records some 46,000 clones, more than 80% being singletons. The V and J genes are TRBV9 and TRBJ2-7; tentatively, D is TRBD1 (5 bases). The receptor was isolated from an adult with an advanced solid tumor such as melanoma, head and neck, liver or kidney cancer. The sequences come from CD4+ or CD8+ T cells sorted from blood, collected in a trial of the OX40 agonist ivuxolimab. The CDR3 region is CASSVGTSWTYEQYF. Written as DNA, the CDR3 is TGTGCCAGCAGCGTAGGGACATCTTGGACCTACGAGCAGTACTTC.